The rows below give T cell receptor beta chains drawn from one sample of a study of T-cell memory formation after mild COVID-19. Using its own MiXCR run on the 5' RACE reads, TCRdb lists one record per CDR3 protein. In the table there are 300,000 to 400,000 distinct CDR3 sequences, about an eighth of which are singletons. The sequenced sample consisted of PBMCs or a T cell subset sorted from them (not recorded which). These receptors were collected from a young man who had mild COVID-19 (a few samples of this study predate the infection). Cell type and time point are not known. Both conserved end residues are part of each CDR3. The order of the fields is V gene, D gene, J gene, clone size, CDR3 protein, CDR3 DNA. A D gene is named only where the DNA matches it firmly. Size is omitted from some rows. Given values are once, few, many or a class for expanded clones.

V: TRBV6-5; D: NA; J: TRBJ1-4; size: many; CDR3: CASSYSQVREKLFF; DNA: TGTGCCAGCAGTTACTCACAGGTCAGGGAAAAACTGTTTTTT
V: TRBV27; D: TRBD2; J: TRBJ2-1; size: few; CDR3: CASSPTLWRGAGKNYNEQFF; DNA: TGTGCCAGCAGTCCCACATTGTGGCGGGGGGCCGGGAAAAACTACAATGAGCAGTTCTTC
V: TRBV5-1; D: TRBD1; J: TRBJ2-7; size: many; CDR3: CASSYWTGTPYEQYF; DNA: TGCGCCAGCAGCTATTGGACAGGGACCCCCTACGAGCAGTACTTC
V: TRBV20-1; D: TRBD2; J: TRBJ2-5; size: few; CDR3: CSALTGGPGETQYF; DNA: TGCAGTGCGCTTACGGGGGGGCCTGGGGAGACCCAGTACTTC
V: TRBV11-2; D: NA; J: TRBJ1-1; size: few; CDR3: CASSLGLRGARTEAFF; DNA: TGTGCCAGCAGCTTAGGGCTGAGGGGCGCCCGGACTGAAGCTTTCTTT
V: TRBV6-5; D: TRBD2; J: TRBJ2-3; size: NA; CDR3: CASSRAAGLSTDTQYF; DNA: TGTGCCAGCAGTCGGGCCGCGGGACTAAGCACAGATACGCAGTATTTT
V: TRBV19; D: NA; J: TRBJ2-5; size: few; CDR3: CASSNTWDGTQYF; DNA: TGTGCCAGTAGCAACACTTGGGACGGGACCCAGTACTTC
V: TRBV10-3; D: TRBD1; J: TRBJ1-1; size: NA; CDR3: CAPSDRSNTEAFF; DNA: TGTGCCCCCTCGGACAGGTCGAACACTGAAGCTTTCTTT
V: TRBV7-9; D: TRBD1; J: TRBJ2-5; size: NA; CDR3: CASSLTQGAQETQYF; DNA: TGTGCCAGCAGCTTAACCCAGGGGGCACAAGAGACCCAGTACTTC
V: TRBV12-3/TRBV12-4; D: NA; J: TRBJ2-1; size: many; CDR3: CASSFYNEQFF; DNA: TGTGCCAGCAGTTTCTACAATGAGCAGTTCTTC
V: TRBV5-1; D: NA; J: TRBJ2-1; size: NA; CDR3: CASSLNEPRGQFF; DNA: TGCGCCAGCAGCTTAAATGAGCCTCGGGGGCAGTTCTTC
V: TRBV5-1; D: NA; J: TRBJ2-1; size: NA; CDR3: CASSSSTVPQFF; DNA: TGCGCCAGCAGCTCCTCGACCGTACCGCAGTTCTTC
V: TRBV6-5; D: NA; J: TRBJ2-7; size: NA; CDR3: CASRLGGSYEQYF; DNA: TGTGCCAGCCGCTTGGGCGGCTCCTACGAGCAGTACTTC
V: TRBV2; D: NA; J: TRBJ2-2; size: NA; CDR3: CASSYEGTGELFF; DNA: TGTGCCAGCAGTTATGAGGGGACCGGGGAGCTGTTTTTT
V: TRBV5-1; D: NA; J: TRBJ2-1; size: NA; CDR3: CASSSPGASYNEQFF; DNA: TGCGCCAGCAGCTCTCCTGGGGCCTCCTACAATGAGCAGTTCTTC
V: TRBV27; D: TRBD1; J: TRBJ2-2; size: few; CDR3: CASRITGGPGELFF; DNA: TGTGCCAGCAGGATTACAGGGGGCCCCGGGGAGCTGTTTTTT
V: TRBV30; D: NA; J: TRBJ1-1; size: few; CDR3: CAWSVHQGGDPEAFF; DNA: TGTGCCTGGAGCGTACACCAAGGGGGAGACCCTGAAGCTTTCTTT
V: TRBV10-3; D: TRBD1; J: TRBJ2-1; size: few; CDR3: CAIRQGASDEQFF; DNA: TGTGCCATCAGGCAGGGGGCGTCCGATGAGCAGTTCTTC
V: TRBV6-6; D: TRBD2; J: TRBJ2-1; size: few; CDR3: CASSYTGRGYNEQFF; DNA: TGTGCCAGCAGCTATACGGGGAGGGGTTACAATGAGCAGTTCTTC
V: TRBV5-1; D: NA; J: TRBJ2-2; size: many; CDR3: CASSFRGLGARGANTGELFF; DNA: TGCGCCAGCAGCTTTCGGGGTTTGGGGGCCCGAGGCGCGAACACCGGGGAGCTGTTTTTT
V: TRBV4-2; D: NA; J: TRBJ1-2; size: NA; CDR3: CASSQGEEGPGGYTF; DNA: TGTGCCAGCAGCCAAGGAGAGGAGGGGCCCGGTGGCTACACCTTC
V: TRBV5-1; D: NA; J: TRBJ2-1; size: many; CDR3: CASSPDGSSYNEQFF; DNA: TGCGCCAGCAGCCCGGATGGTAGCTCCTACAATGAGCAGTTCTTC
V: TRBV20-1; D: NA; J: TRBJ1-3; size: few; CDR3: CSARFQGDSGNTIYF; DNA: TGCAGTGCTAGATTCCAGGGAGACTCTGGAAACACCATATATTTT
V: TRBV10-3; D: TRBD1; J: TRBJ1-2; size: once; CDR3: CAISEERGLSDYTF; DNA: TGTGCCATCAGTGAGGAAAGGGGGCTTAGTGACTACACCTTC
V: TRBV18; D: TRBD2; J: TRBJ2-3; size: few; CDR3: CASSPFVAGSTDTQYF; DNA: TGTGCCAGCTCACCGTTCGTAGCGGGGAGCACAGATACGCAGTATTTT
V: TRBV20-1; D: NA; J: TRBJ2-5; size: NA; CDR3: CSARDARETQYF; DNA: TGCAGTGCTAGAGATGCCCGAGAGACCCAGTACTTC
V: TRBV20-1; D: TRBD1; J: TRBJ1-1; size: once; CDR3: CSSGTGAVKNTEAFF; DNA: TGCAGCTCAGGGACAGGGGCTGTGAAGAACACTGAAGCTTTCTTT
V: TRBV2; D: NA; J: TRBJ2-1; size: NA; CDR3: CASSIQGVQNNNEQFF; DNA: TGTGCCAGCAGCATCCAGGGAGTCCAAAACAACAATGAGCAGTTCTTC